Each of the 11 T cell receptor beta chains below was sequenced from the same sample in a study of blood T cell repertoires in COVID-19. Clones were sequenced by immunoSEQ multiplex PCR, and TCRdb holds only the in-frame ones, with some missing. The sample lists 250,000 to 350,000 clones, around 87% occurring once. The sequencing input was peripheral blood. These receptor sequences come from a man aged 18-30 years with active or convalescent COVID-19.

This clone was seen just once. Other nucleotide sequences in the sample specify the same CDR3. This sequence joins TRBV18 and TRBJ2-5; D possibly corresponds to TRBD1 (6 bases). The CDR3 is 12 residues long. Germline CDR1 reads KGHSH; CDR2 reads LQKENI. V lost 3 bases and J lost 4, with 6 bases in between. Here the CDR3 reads CASSPRGETQYF. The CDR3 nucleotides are TGTGCCAGCTCACCCAGGGGAGAGACCCAGTACTTC.

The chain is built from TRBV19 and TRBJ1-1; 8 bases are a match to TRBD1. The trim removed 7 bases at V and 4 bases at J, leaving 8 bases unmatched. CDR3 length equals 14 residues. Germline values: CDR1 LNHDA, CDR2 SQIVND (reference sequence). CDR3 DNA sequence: TGTGCCAGTAAGCGGACAGGGTATGGCACTGAAGCTTTCTTT. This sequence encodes CASKRTGYGTEAFF.

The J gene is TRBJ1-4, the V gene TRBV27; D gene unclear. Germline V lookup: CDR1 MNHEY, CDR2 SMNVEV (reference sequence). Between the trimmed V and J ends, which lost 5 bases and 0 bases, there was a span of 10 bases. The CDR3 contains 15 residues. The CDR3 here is CASSRSSATNEKLFF. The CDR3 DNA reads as TGTGCCAGCAGTAGGAGTTCAGCAACTAATGAAAAACTGTTTTTT.

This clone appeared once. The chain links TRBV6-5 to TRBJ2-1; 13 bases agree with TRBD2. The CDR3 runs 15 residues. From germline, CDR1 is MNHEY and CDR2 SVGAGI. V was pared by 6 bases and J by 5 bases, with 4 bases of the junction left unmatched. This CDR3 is CASSLTSGGHNEQFF. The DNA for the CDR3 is TGTGCCAGCAGCCTGACTAGCGGGGGGCACAATGAGCAGTTCTTC.

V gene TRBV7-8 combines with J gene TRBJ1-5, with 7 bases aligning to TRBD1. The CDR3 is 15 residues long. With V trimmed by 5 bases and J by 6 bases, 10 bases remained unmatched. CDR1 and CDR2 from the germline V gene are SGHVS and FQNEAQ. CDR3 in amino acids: CASSPGTATAQPQHF. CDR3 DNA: TGTGCCAGCAGCCCCGGGACAGCGACGGCTCAGCCCCAGCATTTT.

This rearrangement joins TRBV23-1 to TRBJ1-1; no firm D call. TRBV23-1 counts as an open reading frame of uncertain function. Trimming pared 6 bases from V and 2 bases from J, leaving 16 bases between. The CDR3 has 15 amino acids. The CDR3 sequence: CASSQRRTKNTEAFF. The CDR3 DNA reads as TGCGCCAGCAGCCAGAGGCGTACTAAAAACACTGAAGCTTTCTTT.

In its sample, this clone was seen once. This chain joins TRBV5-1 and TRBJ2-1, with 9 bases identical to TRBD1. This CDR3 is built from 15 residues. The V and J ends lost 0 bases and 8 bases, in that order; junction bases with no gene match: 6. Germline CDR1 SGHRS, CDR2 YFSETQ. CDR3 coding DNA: TGCGCCAGCAGCTTGGGGACAGGGGTGGGAGATGAGCAGTTCTTC. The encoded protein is CASSLGTGVGDEQFF.

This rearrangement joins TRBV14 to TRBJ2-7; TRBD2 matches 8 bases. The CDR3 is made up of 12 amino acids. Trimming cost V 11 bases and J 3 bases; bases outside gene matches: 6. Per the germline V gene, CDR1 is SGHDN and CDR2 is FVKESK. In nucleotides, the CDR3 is TGTGCCCTGAACGGGAGGGACTACGAGCAGTACTTC. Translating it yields CALNGRDYEQYF.

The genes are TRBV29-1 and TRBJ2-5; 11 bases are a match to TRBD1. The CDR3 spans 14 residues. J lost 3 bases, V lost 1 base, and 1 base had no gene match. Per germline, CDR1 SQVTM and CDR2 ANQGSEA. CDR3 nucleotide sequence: TGCAGCGTTGAAGGGACAGGGGGCAAAGAGACCCAGTACTTC. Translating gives CSVEGTGGKETQYF.

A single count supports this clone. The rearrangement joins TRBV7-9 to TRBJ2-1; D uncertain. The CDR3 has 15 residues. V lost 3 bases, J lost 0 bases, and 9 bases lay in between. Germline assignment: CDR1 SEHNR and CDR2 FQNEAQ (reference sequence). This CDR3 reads CASSFTGRSYNEQFF. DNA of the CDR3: TGTGCCAGCAGCTTCACCGGTCGCTCCTACAATGAGCAGTTCTTC.

The CDR3 DNA sequence: TGTGCCAGCAGCTCGACAGAGGCCGCCCGGGCTTTCTTT. It codes for CASSSTEAARAFF. The chain joins TRBV7-9 to TRBJ1-1; possibly TRBD1 for D (5 bases). V lost 4 bases and J 11 bases, leaving 17 bases between the germline ends. Germline assignment: CDR1 SEHNR and CDR2 FQNEAQ (reference sequence). This CDR3 spans 13 amino acids.